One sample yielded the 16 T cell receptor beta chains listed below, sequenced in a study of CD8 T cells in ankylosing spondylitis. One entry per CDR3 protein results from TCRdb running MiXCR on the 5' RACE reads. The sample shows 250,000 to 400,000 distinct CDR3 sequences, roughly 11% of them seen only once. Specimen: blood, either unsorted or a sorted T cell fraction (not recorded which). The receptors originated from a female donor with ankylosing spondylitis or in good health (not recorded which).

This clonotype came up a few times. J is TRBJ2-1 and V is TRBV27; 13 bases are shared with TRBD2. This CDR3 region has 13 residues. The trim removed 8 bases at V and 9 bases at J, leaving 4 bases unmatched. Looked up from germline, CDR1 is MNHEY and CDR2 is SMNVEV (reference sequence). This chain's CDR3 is CASGLAGVTEQFF. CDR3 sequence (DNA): TGTGCCAGCGGACTAGCGGGAGTGACTGAGCAGTTCTTC.

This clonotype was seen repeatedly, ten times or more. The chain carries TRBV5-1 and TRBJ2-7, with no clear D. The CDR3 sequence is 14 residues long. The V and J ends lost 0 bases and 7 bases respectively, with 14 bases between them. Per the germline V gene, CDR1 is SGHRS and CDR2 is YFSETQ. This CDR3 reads CASSLANRAEEQYF. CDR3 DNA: TGCGCCAGCAGCTTGGCCAACCGGGCGGAAGAGCAGTACTTC.

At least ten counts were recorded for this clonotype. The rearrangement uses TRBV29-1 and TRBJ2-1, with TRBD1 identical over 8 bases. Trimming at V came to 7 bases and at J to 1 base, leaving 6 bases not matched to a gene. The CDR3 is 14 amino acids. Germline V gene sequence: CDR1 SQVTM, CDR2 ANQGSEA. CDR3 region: CSAEDRVSYNEQFF. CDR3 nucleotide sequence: TGCAGCGCCGAGGACAGGGTATCCTACAATGAGCAGTTCTTC.

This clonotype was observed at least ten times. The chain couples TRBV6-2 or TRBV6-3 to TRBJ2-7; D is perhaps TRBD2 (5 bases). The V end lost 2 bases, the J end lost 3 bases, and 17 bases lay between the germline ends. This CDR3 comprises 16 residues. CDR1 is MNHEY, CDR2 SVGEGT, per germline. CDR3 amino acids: CASSYREANRGYEQYF. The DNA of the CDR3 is TGTGCCAGCAGTTACCGCGAAGCTAATCGGGGCTACGAGCAGTACTTC.

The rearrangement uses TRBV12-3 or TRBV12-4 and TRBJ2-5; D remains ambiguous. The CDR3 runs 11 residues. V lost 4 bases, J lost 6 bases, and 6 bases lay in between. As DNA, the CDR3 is TGTGCCAGCAGTTCCTCTAAGACCCAGTACTTC. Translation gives CASSSSKTQYF.

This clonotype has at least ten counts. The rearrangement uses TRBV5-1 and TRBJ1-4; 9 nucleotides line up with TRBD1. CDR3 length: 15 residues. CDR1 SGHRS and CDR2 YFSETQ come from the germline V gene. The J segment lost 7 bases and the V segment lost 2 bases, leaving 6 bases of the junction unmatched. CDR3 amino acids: CASSLYGDRAEKLFF. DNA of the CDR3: TGCGCCAGCAGCTTATACGGGGACAGGGCTGAAAAACTGTTTTTT.

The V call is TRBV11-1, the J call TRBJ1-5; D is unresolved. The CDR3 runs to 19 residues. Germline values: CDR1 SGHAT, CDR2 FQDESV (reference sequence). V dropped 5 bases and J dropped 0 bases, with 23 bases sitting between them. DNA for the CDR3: TGTGCCAGCAGCCCCAGCCCGGAAAGGCAAAGCTATAGCAATCAGCCCCAGCATTTT. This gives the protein CASSPSPERQSYSNQPQHF.

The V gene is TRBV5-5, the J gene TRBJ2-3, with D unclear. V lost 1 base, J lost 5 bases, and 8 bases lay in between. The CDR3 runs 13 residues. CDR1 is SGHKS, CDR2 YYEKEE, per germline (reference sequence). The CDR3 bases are TGTGCCAGCAGCTTGACCCCGAAAGATACGCAGTATTTT. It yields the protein CASSLTPKDTQYF.

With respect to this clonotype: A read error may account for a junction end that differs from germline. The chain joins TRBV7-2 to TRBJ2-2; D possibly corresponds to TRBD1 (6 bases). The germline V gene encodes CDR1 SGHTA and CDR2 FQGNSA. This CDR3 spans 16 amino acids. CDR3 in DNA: TGTACCAGCAGTTTAGTTTCCAGGGGGAACACCGGGGAGCTGTTTTTT. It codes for CTSSLVSRGNTGELFF.

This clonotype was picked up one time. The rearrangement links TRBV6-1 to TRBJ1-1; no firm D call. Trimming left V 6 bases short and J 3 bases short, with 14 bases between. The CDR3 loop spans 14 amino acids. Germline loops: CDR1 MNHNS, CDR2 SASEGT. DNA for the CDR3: TGTGCCAGCAGCCCTTTTCAGAGGGACACTGAAGCTTTCTTT. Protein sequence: CASSPFQRDTEAFF.

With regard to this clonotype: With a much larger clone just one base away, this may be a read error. The chain's CDR3 is CASSLEGGNSNQPQYF. CDR3 DNA sequence: TGTGCCAGCAGCTTAGAGGGCGGAAATAGCAATCAGCCCCAGTATTTT. The chain joins TRBV7-2 to TRBJ1-5; D is ambiguous. The assigned J gene may be wrong: the sequence end matches TRBJ2-3 better. CDR3 length equals 16 residues. The germline V gene encodes CDR1 SGHTA and CDR2 FQGNSA.

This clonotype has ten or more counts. The CDR3 DNA follows: TGTGCCAGCAGCTTGAGGGACAGGGGGGATGGCTACACCTTC. It encodes CASSLRDRGDGYTF. V gene TRBV5-6 combines with J gene TRBJ1-2, with TRBD1 identical over 11 bases. J was trimmed by 6 bases and V by 1 base; bases with no gene match: 2. The CDR3 is made up of 14 amino acids. Germline CDR1 is SGHDT and CDR2 is YYEEEE.

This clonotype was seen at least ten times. The CDR3 sequence is CSAGVRTSVAYEQYF. CDR3 sequence (DNA): TGCAGTGCTGGTGTGCGGACTAGCGTTGCTTACGAGCAGTACTTC. V and J are TRBV20-1 and TRBJ2-7; the match to TRBD2 covers 9 bases. CDR3 length: 15 amino acids. Trimming took 5 bases from V and 4 from J; bases not matched to a gene: 12. CDR1 and CDR2 (germline): DFQATT, SNEGSKA (reference sequence).

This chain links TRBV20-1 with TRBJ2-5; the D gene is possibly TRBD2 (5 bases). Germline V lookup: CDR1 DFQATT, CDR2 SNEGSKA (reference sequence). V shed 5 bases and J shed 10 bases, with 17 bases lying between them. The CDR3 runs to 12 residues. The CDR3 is CSALHLSRDQYF. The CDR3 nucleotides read TGCAGTGCTCTACACCTTTCTCGGGACCAGTACTTC.

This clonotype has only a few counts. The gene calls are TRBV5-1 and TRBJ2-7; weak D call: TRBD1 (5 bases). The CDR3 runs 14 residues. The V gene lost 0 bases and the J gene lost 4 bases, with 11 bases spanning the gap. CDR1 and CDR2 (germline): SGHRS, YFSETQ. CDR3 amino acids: CASSLAVAGYEQYF. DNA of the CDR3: TGCGCCAGCAGCTTGGCGGTGGCAGGGTACGAGCAGTACTTC. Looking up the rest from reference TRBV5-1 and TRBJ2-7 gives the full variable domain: KAGVTQTPRYLIKTRGQQVTLSCSPISGHRSVSWYQQTPGQGLQFLFEYFSETQRNKGNFPGRFSGRQFSNSRSEMNVSTLELGDSALYLCASSLAVAGYEQYFGPGTRLTVT.

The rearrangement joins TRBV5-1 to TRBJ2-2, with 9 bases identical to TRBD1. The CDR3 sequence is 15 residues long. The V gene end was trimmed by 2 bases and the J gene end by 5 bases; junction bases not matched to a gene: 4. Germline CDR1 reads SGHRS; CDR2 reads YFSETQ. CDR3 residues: CASSFRDRETGELFF. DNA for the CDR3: TGCGCCAGCAGCTTCCGGGACAGGGAGACCGGGGAGCTGTTTTTT.